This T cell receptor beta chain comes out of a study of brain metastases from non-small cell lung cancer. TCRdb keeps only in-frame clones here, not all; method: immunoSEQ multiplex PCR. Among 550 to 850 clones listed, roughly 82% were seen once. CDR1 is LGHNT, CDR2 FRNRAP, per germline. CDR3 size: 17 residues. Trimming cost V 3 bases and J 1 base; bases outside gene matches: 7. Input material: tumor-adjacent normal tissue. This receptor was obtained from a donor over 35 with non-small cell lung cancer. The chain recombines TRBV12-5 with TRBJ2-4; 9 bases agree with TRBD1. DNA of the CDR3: TGTGCTAGTGGTTTCGAACAGGGGGCTTTGGCCAAAAACATTCAGTACTTC. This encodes CASGFEQGALAKNIQYF.